Sequencing of this TCR beta chain was carried out in a study of blood T cell repertoires in COVID-19. Study information: Sites in the United States, Italy and Spain provided acute and convalescent COVID-19 samples. T cells, B-cell-depleted T cells, or PBMCs provided the cDNA or gDNA that served as material.

Per the study methods: Nucleated cell counts were estimated from reference gene primer amplification. Repertoires were generated with immunoSEQ multiplex PCR, while TCRdb's copy carries only in-frame clones and drops some. V, J and clone size derive from that table, while D and trimming were established from the DNA sequence. The sample has approximately 120,000 clones; approximately 82% are singletons. This clone was found a few times. Sample: peripheral blood. This sequence originates from a woman aged 55 to 70 with acute or convalescent COVID-19.

The CDR3 DNA follows: TGTGCCAGCAGCGTAGCTTCCGGGACAGGGGGCCTCATTAATCAGCCCCAGCATTTT. It encodes CASSVASGTGGLINQPQHF. The chain has TRBV2 and TRBJ1-5, with 12 bases aligning to TRBD1. The germline CDR1 and CDR2 sequences are SNHLY and FYNNEI. V lost 6 bases and J lost 4; bases outside the gene matches: 16. CDR3 size: 19 residues.